The 12 T cell receptor beta chains given below trace back to one sample, sequenced in a study of control samples from healthy donors and cancer patients. Some clones are missing from TCRdb's copy, which holds only in-frame ones; the method was immunoSEQ multiplex PCR. The repertoire holds about 100,000 clones, with roughly 88% as singletons. The sequencing sample was made of blood. The receptors stem from a man aged 25-45 years in good health.

The chain carries TRBV15 and TRBJ2-3, with D hard to call. The CDR3 has 15 residues. Germline lookup yields CDR1 LNHNV and CDR2 YYDKDF (reference sequence). The V and J ends lost 1 base and 0 bases respectively, with 8 bases between them. The DNA for the CDR3 is TGTGCCACCAGCAGAGGGAGTACTAGCACAGATACGCAGTATTTT. Translating gives CATSRGSTSTDTQYF.

The V and J genes are TRBV29-1 and TRBJ2-7; D is possibly TRBD2 (6 bases). Germline V gene lookup returns CDR1 SQVTM and CDR2 ANQGSEA. This CDR3 spans 14 amino acids. Trimming cost V 5 bases and J 4 bases, with 18 bases left between them. CDR3 nucleotides: TGCAGCGTTCTGGGAGGCTCACCTAATTACGAGCAGTACTTC. This translates into CSVLGGSPNYEQYF.

This sequence joins TRBV15 and TRBJ2-1; D remains ambiguous. Germline CDR1 is LNHNV and CDR2 is YYDKDF (reference sequence). CDR3 size: 15 residues. Trimming shortened V by 6 bases and J by 0 bases, and 12 bases separated the two germline ends. The CDR3 here is CATRSGVTSYNEQFF. CDR3 nucleotide sequence: TGTGCCACCAGAAGTGGCGTTACCTCCTACAATGAGCAGTTCTTC. Based on the CDR3 plus reference TRBV15 and TRBJ2-1, the full variable domain is DAMVIQNPRYQVTQFGKPVTLSCSQTLNHNVMYWYQQKSSQAPKLLFHYYDKDFNNEADTPDNFQSRRPNTSFCFLDIRSPGLGDTAMYLCATRSGVTSYNEQFFGPGTRLTVL.

J is TRBJ1-5 and V is TRBV4-1, with 7 bases identical to TRBD1. From germline, CDR1 is MGHRA and CDR2 YSYEKL. Germline trimming cut 0 bases from V and 5 bases from J; bases unmatched to any gene: 13. The CDR3 runs to 18 residues. The CDR3 sequence: CASSQDPTSGTEDQPQHF. CDR3 coding DNA: TGCGCCAGCAGCCAAGACCCAACTTCCGGGACAGAGGATCAGCCCCAGCATTTT.

This clone was counted once. The rearrangement links TRBV19 to TRBJ2-1, with no clear D. The length of the CDR3 is 12 residues. Germline loops: CDR1 LNHDA, CDR2 SQIVND (reference sequence). V gave up 4 bases and J gave up 10 bases, with 11 bases separating them. CDR3 nucleotide sequence: TGTGCCAGTAGTAAGTCTTTTGGCGAGCAGTTCTTC. It codes for CASSKSFGEQFF. The full variable domain, in which reference TRBV19 and TRBJ2-1 provide the parts outside the CDR3, is DGGITQSPKYLFRKEGQNVTLSCEQNLNHDAMYWYRQDPGQGLRLIYYSQIVNDFQKGDIAEGYSVSREKKESFPLTVTSAQKNPTAFYLCASSKSFGEQFFGPGTRLTVL.

The chain recombines TRBV7-2 with TRBJ2-5; 12 nucleotides match TRBD2. The germline V gene has CDR1 SGHTA and CDR2 FQGNSA. After removal of 6 bases from V and 1 base from J, the junction contained 6 bases not matched to a gene. This CDR3 is built from 16 residues. The CDR3 reads CASSRLAGASQETQYF. CDR3 in DNA: TGTGCCAGCAGTAGACTAGCGGGAGCTTCCCAAGAGACCCAGTACTTC.

The chain has TRBV7-3 and TRBJ1-1; D gene ambiguous. CDR3 length: 14 residues. The germline gives CDR1 SGHTA, CDR2 FQGTGA. Trimming shortened V by 5 bases and J by 5 bases, and 15 bases separated the two germline ends. In DNA, the CDR3 is TGTGCCAGCAGCCAAGGTTTTGGAACTACTGAAGCTTTCTTT. Translated: CASSQGFGTTEAFF.

This clone was found once. The chain uses TRBV6-4 and TRBJ1-1; 8 nucleotides line up with TRBD1. V dropped 9 bases and J dropped 7; count of bases not matched to a gene: 13. Germline V gene data show CDR1 as MRHNA and CDR2 as SNTAGT. The CDR3 spans 14 residues. This chain's CDR3 is CASRPQGGRGEAFF. CDR3 sequence (DNA): TGTGCCAGTAGGCCACAGGGGGGTCGTGGTGAAGCTTTCTTT.

V usage is TRBV5-1 and J usage is TRBJ2-5; 11 bases align to TRBD2. Germline V gene data show CDR1 as SGHRS and CDR2 as YFSETQ. The CDR3 extends over 17 amino acids. Trimming cost V 5 bases and J 2 bases; bases outside gene matches: 11. CDR3 nucleotides: TGCGCCAGCAGTCGTGATAGCGGGAGGGGGTTGCAAGAGACCCAGTACTTC. This encodes CASSRDSGRGLQETQYF. The whole variable domain, remainder taken from reference TRBV5-1 and TRBJ2-5, is KAGVTQTPRYLIKTRGQQVTLSCSPISGHRSVSWYQQTPGQGLQFLFEYFSETQRNKGNFPGRFSGRQFSNSRSEMNVSTLELGDSALYLCASSRDSGRGLQETQYFGPGTRLLVL.

The sample holds one count of this clone. V is TRBV19 and J is TRBJ2-7; D possibly corresponds to TRBD2 (5 bases). The CDR3 is 14 residues long. The V and J ends lost 4 bases and 5 bases respectively, with 15 bases between them. Germline CDR1 and CDR2: LNHDA and SQIVND (reference sequence). CDR3 nucleotide sequence: TGTGCCAGTAGTACGGTCCGAGGGCCTAACGAGCAGTACTTC. It is translated as CASSTVRGPNEQYF.

The V and J genes are TRBV5-5 and TRBJ2-7; no clear D gene. This CDR3 has 15 residues. Trimming cost V 0 bases and J 7 bases, with 17 bases left between them. Germline CDR1 SGHKS, CDR2 YYEKEE (reference sequence). The CDR3 reads CASSLDVFTPREQYF. DNA for the CDR3: TGTGCCAGCAGCTTGGATGTCTTCACCCCCCGGGAGCAGTACTTC.

This sequence joins TRBV24-1 and TRBJ1-5, with D hard to call. CDR1 KGHDR and CDR2 SFDVKD come from the germline V gene. The ends were cut back, 3 bases at V and 3 bases at J, with 11 bases in the middle. This CDR3 is built from 15 residues. CDR3 amino acids: CATSDPGPNNQPQHF. The CDR3 coding sequence is TGTGCCACCAGTGATCCCGGACCCAACAATCAGCCCCAGCATTTT.